These 7 T cell receptor beta chains share one sample of origin, sequenced in a study of shared clonotypes between healthy human individuals. Generated by immunoSEQ multiplex PCR, the TCRdb table keeps only in-frame clones and is missing some. The sample contains approximately 740,000 clones, around 74% of which appear only once. Sequenced input: memory CD4+ T cells sorted from blood. The subset: CD45RA-negative fraction. The receptors were gathered from a woman under 40 in good health.

This clone came up once. The chain combines TRBV19 with TRBJ2-1; 8 nucleotides agree with TRBD2. CDR1 is LNHDA, CDR2 SQIVND, per germline (reference sequence). This CDR3 is built from 16 residues. Trimming took 6 bases from V and 6 from J; bases not matched to a gene: 13. As DNA, the CDR3 is TGTGCCAGTAGGAGGGACCCGGGACTAGTCCCCAATGAGCAGTTCTTC. Its translation is CASRRDPGLVPNEQFF. The full variable domain, rest sourced from reference TRBV19 and TRBJ2-1, is DGGITQSPKYLFRKEGQNVTLSCEQNLNHDAMYWYRQDPGQGLRLIYYSQIVNDFQKGDIAEGYSVSREKKESFPLTVTSAQKNPTAFYLCASRRDPGLVPNEQFFGPGTRLTVL.

This chain links TRBV27 with TRBJ1-4; D is unresolved. The CDR3 consists of 15 residues. Trimming removed 5 bases at V and 2 bases at J, with 12 bases between. CDR1 and CDR2 from the germline V gene are MNHEY and SMNVEV (reference sequence). The CDR3 DNA reads as TGTGCCAGCAGTCCTAGGGATCGTACTAATGAAAAACTGTTTTTT. Amino acids: CASSPRDRTNEKLFF.

This clone appeared a single time. The V gene is TRBV6-6, the J gene TRBJ1-2, with D tentatively TRBD1 (6 bases). CDR3 size: 12 residues. Germline CDR1 is MNHNY and CDR2 is SVGAGI (reference sequence). V was trimmed by 5 bases and J by 7 bases, leaving 11 bases between them. The CDR3 coding sequence is TGTGCCAGCAGTCGGGGGGCCTTTGGCTACACCTTC. This codes for CASSRGAFGYTF.

There are a few counts of this clone. The chain uses TRBV19 and TRBJ2-5, with 9 bases aligning to TRBD2. Trimming took 3 bases from V and 4 from J; bases not matched to a gene: 18. The CDR3 sequence is 19 residues long. Germline loops: CDR1 LNHDA, CDR2 SQIVND (reference sequence). The CDR3 DNA follows: TGTGCCAGTAGTATCTCTGTCGGGACTAGCACCCGAGGCACAGAGACCCAGTACTTC. Translating it yields CASSISVGTSTRGTETQYF.

The J gene is TRBJ2-7, the V gene TRBV7-2; tentatively, D is TRBD2 (5 bases). CDR1 SGHTA and CDR2 FQGNSA come from the germline V gene. V lost 5 bases and J 7 bases, leaving 9 bases between the germline ends. This CDR3 region has 11 residues. The CDR3 DNA reads as TGTGCCAGCAGCCTCCGGGAAGAGCAGTACTTC. Translating gives CASSLREEQYF.

This rearrangement joins TRBV19 to TRBJ2-7; no clear D gene. Germline CDR1 and CDR2: LNHDA and SQIVND (reference sequence). Trimming shortened V by 4 bases and J by 7 bases, and 14 bases separated the two germline ends. This CDR3 has 13 amino acids. Here the CDR3 DNA reads TGTGCCAGTAGTACCCAATCTGGGCAGGAGCAGTACTTC. It yields the protein CASSTQSGQEQYF.

With regard to this clone: Distinct nucleotide sequences in the sample also encode this CDR3. The chain uses TRBV19 and TRBJ1-1, with a tentative D call TRBD1 (6 bases). Per germline, CDR1 LNHDA and CDR2 SQIVND (reference sequence). The germline V and J ends were trimmed by 3 bases and 1 base, with 9 bases remaining between them. CDR3 length: 14 amino acids. CDR3 in DNA: TGTGCCAGTAGTATCGGACAGCAGAACACTGAAGCTTTCTTT. The encoded protein is CASSIGQQNTEAFF.